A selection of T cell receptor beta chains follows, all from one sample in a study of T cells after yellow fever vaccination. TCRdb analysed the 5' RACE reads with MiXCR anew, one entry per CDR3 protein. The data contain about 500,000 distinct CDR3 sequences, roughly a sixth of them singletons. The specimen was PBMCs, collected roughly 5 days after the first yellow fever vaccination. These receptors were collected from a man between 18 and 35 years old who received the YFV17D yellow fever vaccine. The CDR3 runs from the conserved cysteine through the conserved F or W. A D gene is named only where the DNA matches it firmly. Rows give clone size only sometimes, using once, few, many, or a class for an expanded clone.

cdr3_nt: TGCGCCAGCAGCCATCAGGGGGCGTACACTGAAGCTTTCTTT
cdr3_aa: CASSHQGAYTEAFF
d_call: TRBD1
v_call: TRBV5-1
j_call: TRBJ1-1
clone_size: .

cdr3_nt: TGCGCCAGCAGCCGCGCGAGGGGGCCAGGCTACAATGAGCAGTTCTTC
cdr3_aa: CASSRARGPGYNEQFF
d_call: TRBD1
v_call: TRBV4-3
j_call: TRBJ2-1
clone_size: few

cdr3_nt: TGCAGCGCCCGTAACAGGGGGCAGGTAAGACAGCCCCAGCATTTT
cdr3_aa: CSARNRGQVRQPQHF
d_call: TRBD1
v_call: TRBV29-1
j_call: TRBJ1-5
clone_size: few

cdr3_nt: TGTGCCAGCAGTCTCGAAATTAACAGGGGGCCCGGAGGTGAGCAGTTCTTC
cdr3_aa: CASSLEINRGPGGEQFF
d_call: TRBD1
v_call: TRBV12-3/TRBV12-4
j_call: TRBJ2-1
clone_size: .

cdr3_nt: TGTGCCAGCAGCTTACTGGCACCGGGGACAACGGAAAAACTGTTTTTT
cdr3_aa: CASSLLAPGTTEKLFF
d_call: .
v_call: TRBV6-5
j_call: TRBJ1-4
clone_size: .

cdr3_nt: TGTGCCAGCAGCGTAGATTGGGGCGGGAAAAGTGAGCAGTACTTC
cdr3_aa: CASSVDWGGKSEQYF
d_call: .
v_call: TRBV9
j_call: TRBJ2-7
clone_size: .

cdr3_nt: TGTGCCAGCAGCACACGCGAGGGGGATACGCAGTATTTT
cdr3_aa: CASSTREGDTQYF
d_call: .
v_call: TRBV7-3
j_call: TRBJ2-3
clone_size: .

cdr3_nt: TGTGCCACCAGCGGCCTCAGGGGGGGCTACAATGAGCAGTTCTTC
cdr3_aa: CATSGLRGGYNEQFF
d_call: .
v_call: TRBV15
j_call: TRBJ2-1
clone_size: .

cdr3_nt: TGTGCCAGCACGCGGGACAGGGGGCCCCGTGAGCAGTTCTTC
cdr3_aa: CASTRDRGPREQFF
d_call: TRBD1
v_call: TRBV7-2
j_call: TRBJ2-1
clone_size: .

cdr3_nt: TGTGCCAGCAGCTTCCTCGCGGGGAGTTATAACGAGCAGTACTTC
cdr3_aa: CASSFLAGSYNEQYF
d_call: .
v_call: TRBV5-4
j_call: TRBJ2-7
clone_size: .

cdr3_nt: TGTGCCACCAGTGATTCGACAGACTCTAGCACAGATACGCAGTATTTT
cdr3_aa: CATSDSTDSSTDTQYF
d_call: .
v_call: TRBV24-1
j_call: TRBJ2-3
clone_size: .

cdr3_nt: TGTGCCAGCAGCTTAGCCTGGAGTCAGGGCTTTCCAACTAATGAAAAACTGTTTTTT
cdr3_aa: CASSLAWSQGFPTNEKLFF
d_call: .
v_call: TRBV11-1
j_call: TRBJ1-4
clone_size: .

cdr3_nt: TGTGCCAGCAGCTTGGGGCCTAGCGGGGTGTACGAGCAGTACTTC
cdr3_aa: CASSLGPSGVYEQYF
d_call: TRBD2
v_call: TRBV5-6
j_call: TRBJ2-7
clone_size: .

cdr3_nt: TGCGCCAGCAGGGCGGCGGGGGGGACTGAAGCTTTCTTT
cdr3_aa: CASRAAGGTEAFF
d_call: .
v_call: TRBV5-1
j_call: TRBJ1-1
clone_size: few

cdr3_nt: TGTGCCAGCAGCCAAGGGGGGGGGCGGGGCACAGATACGCAGTATTTT
cdr3_aa: CASSQGGGRGTDTQYF
d_call: .
v_call: TRBV3-1
j_call: TRBJ2-3
clone_size: few

cdr3_nt: TGTGCCAGTAGAAGGGACAGGGGGACCGAGAATACGAACACTGAAGCTTTCTTT
cdr3_aa: CASRRDRGTENTNTEAFF
d_call: TRBD1
v_call: TRBV11-2
j_call: TRBJ1-1
clone_size: few

cdr3_nt: TGTGCCAGCAGTGCGACATCGACCCTCAGGAATGAGCAGTTCTTC
cdr3_aa: CASSATSTLRNEQFF
d_call: .
v_call: TRBV9
j_call: TRBJ2-1
clone_size: .

cdr3_nt: TGTGCCAGCAGCTCTCGGACAGGGGGGATCAATGAGCAGTTCTTC
cdr3_aa: CASSSRTGGINEQFF
d_call: TRBD1
v_call: TRBV7-2
j_call: TRBJ2-1
clone_size: .

cdr3_nt: TGCAGTGCTAGAGCGGGACCTAACTACGAGCAGTACTTC
cdr3_aa: CSARAGPNYEQYF
d_call: .
v_call: TRBV20-1
j_call: TRBJ2-7
clone_size: .

cdr3_nt: TGTGCCAGCAGTTACTCGAGACGCTGGAACAATGAGCAGTTCTTC
cdr3_aa: CASSYSRRWNNEQFF
d_call: .
v_call: TRBV6-5
j_call: TRBJ2-1
clone_size: .

cdr3_nt: TGCGCCAGCAGCTTGAACACTGCCTGGAGGTCCTACGAGCAGTACTTC
cdr3_aa: CASSLNTAWRSYEQYF
d_call: .
v_call: TRBV5-1
j_call: TRBJ2-7
clone_size: few

cdr3_nt: TGTGCCAGCAGCTTCGGTGGGGGTCCACAAGAGACCCAGTACTTC
cdr3_aa: CASSFGGGPQETQYF
d_call: .
v_call: TRBV4-2
j_call: TRBJ2-5
clone_size: .

cdr3_nt: TGTGCCAGCAGCCGTTCCCGGGACTACTACAATGAGCAGTTCTTC
cdr3_aa: CASSRSRDYYNEQFF
d_call: TRBD2
v_call: TRBV7-2
j_call: TRBJ2-1
clone_size: .

cdr3_nt: TGTGCCAGCAGCCAAGATCCAGGGTTTACCGGGGAGCTGTTTTTT
cdr3_aa: CASSQDPGFTGELFF
d_call: .
v_call: TRBV3-1
j_call: TRBJ2-2
clone_size: few

cdr3_nt: TGCAGTGCTAGGGGGACGGGACAGGTGGCCTACAATGAGCAGTTCTTC
cdr3_aa: CSARGTGQVAYNEQFF
d_call: TRBD1
v_call: TRBV20-1
j_call: TRBJ2-1
clone_size: many

cdr3_nt: TGTGCCAGCAGCTTAGCACAACAGGAGTCCTACGAGCAGTACTTC
cdr3_aa: CASSLAQQESYEQYF
d_call: .
v_call: TRBV7-6
j_call: TRBJ2-7
clone_size: many

cdr3_nt: TGTGCCAGCAGCTTGGGGGGGCTTGGAGAGGCCCAGTACTTC
cdr3_aa: CASSLGGLGEAQYF
d_call: .
v_call: TRBV5-5
j_call: TRBJ2-5
clone_size: .

cdr3_nt: TGCGCCAGCAGCTTGGTTCCTAACAATGAGCAGTTCTTC
cdr3_aa: CASSLVPNNEQFF
d_call: .
v_call: TRBV5-1
j_call: TRBJ2-1
clone_size: many

cdr3_nt: TGTGCCAGCAGTTTACTGACAGGGGGATATGGCTACACCTTC
cdr3_aa: CASSLLTGGYGYTF
d_call: TRBD1
v_call: TRBV12-3/TRBV12-4
j_call: TRBJ1-2
clone_size: .

cdr3_nt: TGTGCCAGCAGCCCGGGGGTACTTCGAAAATACAATGAGCAGTTCTTC
cdr3_aa: CASSPGVLRKYNEQFF
d_call: .
v_call: TRBV7-2
j_call: TRBJ2-1
clone_size: .

cdr3_nt: TGCGCCAGCAGCACCAAGCGGACAGACTATTCTGGGGCCAACGTCCTGACTTTC
cdr3_aa: CASSTKRTDYSGANVLTF
d_call: .
v_call: TRBV5-1
j_call: TRBJ2-6
clone_size: few

cdr3_nt: TGTGCCAGCACCCCTAGACAGGGGTCAACGGGGAACAATGAGCAGTTCTTC
cdr3_aa: CASTPRQGSTGNNEQFF
d_call: TRBD1
v_call: TRBV12-3/TRBV12-4
j_call: TRBJ2-1
clone_size: .

cdr3_nt: TGTGCCATCAGCCCACAGGGTGTTGAGGGCTACACCTTC
cdr3_aa: CAISPQGVEGYTF
d_call: .
v_call: TRBV10-3
j_call: TRBJ1-2
clone_size: .

cdr3_nt: TGTGCCAGCAGCGCGGCCCCCACCACTGGAAACACCATATATTTT
cdr3_aa: CASSAAPTTGNTIYF
d_call: .
v_call: TRBV6-1
j_call: TRBJ1-3
clone_size: .

cdr3_nt: TGCGCCAGCAGCCAAGATGTGACAACTCAAGAGACCCAGTACTTC
cdr3_aa: CASSQDVTTQETQYF
d_call: .
v_call: TRBV4-3
j_call: TRBJ2-5
clone_size: few

cdr3_nt: TGCAGTGCTAGAGACGCCCCGGGACTAACCTACGAGCAGTACTTC
cdr3_aa: CSARDAPGLTYEQYF
d_call: TRBD2
v_call: TRBV20-1
j_call: TRBJ2-7
clone_size: .

cdr3_nt: TGCAGTGCTCCCCGGACAGGCCCTACCTACGAGCAGTACTTC
cdr3_aa: CSAPRTGPTYEQYF
d_call: TRBD1
v_call: TRBV20-1
j_call: TRBJ2-7
clone_size: few

cdr3_nt: TGCAGCGGATATACGCAGGGCTCCTACAATGAGCAGTTCTTC
cdr3_aa: CSGYTQGSYNEQFF
d_call: .
v_call: TRBV29-1
j_call: TRBJ2-1
clone_size: few

cdr3_nt: TGTGCCAGCAGCCTAATGGGACAGGGGGCTGAGGGCTACACCTTC
cdr3_aa: CASSLMGQGAEGYTF
d_call: TRBD1
v_call: TRBV4-2
j_call: TRBJ1-2
clone_size: few

cdr3_nt: TGTGCCAGCAGCTTAGGCGGGGGGGAAGGAGATACGCAGTATTTT
cdr3_aa: CASSLGGGEGDTQYF
d_call: TRBD2
v_call: TRBV7-6
j_call: TRBJ2-3
clone_size: .

cdr3_nt: TGTGCCAGCCGTTTCCACTCTGGGGCCAACGTCCTGACTTTC
cdr3_aa: CASRFHSGANVLTF
d_call: .
v_call: TRBV7-2
j_call: TRBJ2-6
clone_size: .

cdr3_nt: TGCAGTGCTAGAGATCGTCCAGGGGCTGATGGCTACACCTTC
cdr3_aa: CSARDRPGADGYTF
d_call: .
v_call: TRBV20-1
j_call: TRBJ1-2
clone_size: .

cdr3_nt: TGCGCCAGCAGCGCAACTGGCGGGGACGATACGCAGTATTTT
cdr3_aa: CASSATGGDDTQYF
d_call: .
v_call: TRBV5-1
j_call: TRBJ2-3
clone_size: few

cdr3_nt: TGTGCCAGCACCAAAGGGGGGGTAGCTGGCACAGATACGCAGTATTTT
cdr3_aa: CASTKGGVAGTDTQYF
d_call: .
v_call: TRBV7-2
j_call: TRBJ2-3
clone_size: few

cdr3_nt: TGCAGCGCGTGGGAGGACGGCGGCACAGATACGCAGTATTTT
cdr3_aa: CSAWEDGGTDTQYF
d_call: .
v_call: TRBV29-1
j_call: TRBJ2-3
clone_size: few

cdr3_nt: TGTGCCAGCAGCCCCAGGGTCTTACTAGCCAAAAACATTCAGTACTTC
cdr3_aa: CASSPRVLLAKNIQYF
d_call: .
v_call: TRBV5-5
j_call: TRBJ2-4
clone_size: many

cdr3_nt: TGTGCCAGCAGCCAACACGGGGGGACAGGCTCCTATGGCTACACCTTC
cdr3_aa: CASSQHGGTGSYGYTF
d_call: TRBD1
v_call: TRBV3-1
j_call: TRBJ1-2
clone_size: once

cdr3_nt: TGTGCCAGCAGTTCTGGGGGGGGCGGAGAGACCCAGTACTTC
cdr3_aa: CASSSGGGGETQYF
d_call: .
v_call: TRBV12-3/TRBV12-4
j_call: TRBJ2-5
clone_size: many

cdr3_nt: TGTGCCAGCATCCCGGGACAGGTGAACACTGAAGCTTTCTTT
cdr3_aa: CASIPGQVNTEAFF
d_call: TRBD1
v_call: TRBV7-2
j_call: TRBJ1-1
clone_size: few

cdr3_nt: TGTGCCAGCAGCCCTTCAGGGGGTCCCACTGAAGCTTTCTTT
cdr3_aa: CASSPSGGPTEAFF
d_call: TRBD1
v_call: TRBV9
j_call: TRBJ1-1
clone_size: .

cdr3_nt: TGTGCCAGCAGTGAAGCCCCAGGCACTGAAGCTTTCTTT
cdr3_aa: CASSEAPGTEAFF
d_call: .
v_call: TRBV2
j_call: TRBJ1-1
clone_size: many

cdr3_nt: TGTGCCAGCAGCTTAGATCTGGGGGCCGGGGGGGGAGAGACCCAGTACTTC
cdr3_aa: CASSLDLGAGGGETQYF
d_call: TRBD2
v_call: TRBV11-2
j_call: TRBJ2-5
clone_size: .

cdr3_nt: TGTGCCAGCCAGGACAGGAGCTCCTACGAGCAGTACTTC
cdr3_aa: CASQDRSSYEQYF
d_call: TRBD1
v_call: TRBV18
j_call: TRBJ2-7
clone_size: few